The clone carrying this T cell receptor beta chain has ten or more counts. As yet, its antigen is unknown. From germline, CDR1 is SGHNT and CDR2 YENEEA. This CDR3 is built from 14 residues. V shed 2 bases and J 4 bases; nucleotides not matched to a gene: 3. These data belong to a study of human T cells and chemical hapten exposure. Study details: 0.01% DPC was applied to the upper back in patch tests, which were read at 6 days. There were per-sample TCR yield variations, arising mainly from small pooled library volume differences.

Time point specified: patch test 1, 2 weeks after DPC sensitization. Treatment here: therapeutic diphenylcyclopropenone sensitization with weekly scalp DPC. Staff drew blood before applying each patch test. Each CDR3 protein gets one entry after TCRdb re-called the RACE reads with MiXCR. Here the sample spans roughly 180,000 distinct CDR3 sequences, 14% being singletons. Study results and limitations: PT1 expanded TCR counts correlated positively with patch test score.

Source: whole blood, taken in connection with sensitization to the hapten diphenylcyclopropenone (DPC). The receptor comes from a woman in her twenties or thirties with alopecia areata. Some clones in this sample may be carry-over from other donors' samples. The chain uses TRBV11-3 and TRBJ1-1, with 8 bases matching TRBD1. The CDR3: CASSLNQGATEAFF. The DNA for the CDR3 is TGTGCCAGCAGCTTAAACCAGGGGGCCACTGAAGCTTTCTTT.